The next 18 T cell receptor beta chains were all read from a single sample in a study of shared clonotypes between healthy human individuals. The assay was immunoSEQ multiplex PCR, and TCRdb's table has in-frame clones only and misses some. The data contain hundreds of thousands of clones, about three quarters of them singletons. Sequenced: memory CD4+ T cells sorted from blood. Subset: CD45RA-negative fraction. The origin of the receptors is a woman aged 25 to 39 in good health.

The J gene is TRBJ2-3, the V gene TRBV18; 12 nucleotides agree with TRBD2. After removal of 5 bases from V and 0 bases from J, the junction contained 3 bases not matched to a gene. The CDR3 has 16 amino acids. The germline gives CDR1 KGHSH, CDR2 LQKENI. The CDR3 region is CASSVLAGGSTDTQYF. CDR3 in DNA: TGTGCCAGCTCAGTCCTAGCGGGAGGGAGCACAGATACGCAGTATTTT.

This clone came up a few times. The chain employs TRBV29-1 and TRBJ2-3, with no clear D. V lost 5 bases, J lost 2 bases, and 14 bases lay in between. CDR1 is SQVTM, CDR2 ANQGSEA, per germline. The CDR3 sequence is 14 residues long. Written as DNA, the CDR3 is TGCAGCGTTTCTCGGGCAGCTCACACAGATACGCAGTATTTT. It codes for CSVSRAAHTDTQYF.

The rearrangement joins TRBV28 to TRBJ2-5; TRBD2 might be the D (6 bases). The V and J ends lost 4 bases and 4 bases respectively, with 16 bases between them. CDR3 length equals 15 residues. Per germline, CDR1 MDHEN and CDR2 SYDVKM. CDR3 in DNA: TGTGCCAGCAGTTGGGGAGGTCGGTTGTCAGAGACCCAGTACTTC. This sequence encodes CASSWGGRLSETQYF.

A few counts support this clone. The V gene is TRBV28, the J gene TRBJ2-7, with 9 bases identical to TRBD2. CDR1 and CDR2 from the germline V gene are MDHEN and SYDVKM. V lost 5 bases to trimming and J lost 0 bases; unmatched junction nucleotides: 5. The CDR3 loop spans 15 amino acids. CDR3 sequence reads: CASSKLAGGSYEQYF. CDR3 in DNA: TGTGCCAGCAGTAAACTAGCGGGTGGCTCCTACGAGCAGTACTTC.

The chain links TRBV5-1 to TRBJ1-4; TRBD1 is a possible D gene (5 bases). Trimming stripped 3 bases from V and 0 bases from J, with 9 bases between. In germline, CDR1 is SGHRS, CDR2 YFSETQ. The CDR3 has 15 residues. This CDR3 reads CASSWDPATNEKLFF. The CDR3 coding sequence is TGCGCCAGCAGCTGGGACCCTGCAACTAATGAAAAACTGTTTTTT.

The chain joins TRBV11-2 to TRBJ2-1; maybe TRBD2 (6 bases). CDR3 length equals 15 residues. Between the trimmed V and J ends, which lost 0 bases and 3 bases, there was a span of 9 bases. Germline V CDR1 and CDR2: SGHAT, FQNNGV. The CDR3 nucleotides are TGTGCCAGCAGCTTAGATCGGGGGATCTACAATGAGCAGTTCTTC. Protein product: CASSLDRGIYNEQFF.

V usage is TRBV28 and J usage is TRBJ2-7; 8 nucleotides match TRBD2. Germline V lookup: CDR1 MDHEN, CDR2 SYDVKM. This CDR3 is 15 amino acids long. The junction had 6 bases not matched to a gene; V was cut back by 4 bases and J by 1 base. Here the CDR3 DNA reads TGTGCCAGCAGTTCACGCGGACTAGCTTCCTACGAGCAGTACTTC. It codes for CASSSRGLASYEQYF.

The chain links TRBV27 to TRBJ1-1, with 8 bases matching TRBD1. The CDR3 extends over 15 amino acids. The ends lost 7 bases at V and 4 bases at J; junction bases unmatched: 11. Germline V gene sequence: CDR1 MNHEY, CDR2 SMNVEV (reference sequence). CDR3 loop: CASTKTRTGTTEAFF. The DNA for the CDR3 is TGTGCCAGCACCAAGACTAGGACAGGGACCACTGAAGCTTTCTTT.

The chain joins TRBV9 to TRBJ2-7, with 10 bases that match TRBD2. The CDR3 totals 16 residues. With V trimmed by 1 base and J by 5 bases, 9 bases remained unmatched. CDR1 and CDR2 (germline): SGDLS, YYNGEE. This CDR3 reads CASSVTVAGGPDEQYF. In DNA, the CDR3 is TGTGCCAGCAGCGTAACAGTAGCGGGAGGCCCAGACGAGCAGTACTTC.

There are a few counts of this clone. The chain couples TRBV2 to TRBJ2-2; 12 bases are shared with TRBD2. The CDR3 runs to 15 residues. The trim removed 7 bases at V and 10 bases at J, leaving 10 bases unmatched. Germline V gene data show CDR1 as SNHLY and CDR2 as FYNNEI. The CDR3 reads CASTRLAGVPEELFF. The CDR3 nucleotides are TGTGCCAGCACCCGACTAGCGGGAGTACCGGAGGAGCTGTTTTTT.

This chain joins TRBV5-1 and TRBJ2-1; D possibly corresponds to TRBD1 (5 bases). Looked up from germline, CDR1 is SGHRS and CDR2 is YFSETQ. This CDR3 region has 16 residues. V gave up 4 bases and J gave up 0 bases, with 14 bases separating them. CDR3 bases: TGCGCCAGCAGCACTCAAGGGGCAAGCTCCTACAATGAGCAGTTCTTC. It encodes CASSTQGASSYNEQFF.

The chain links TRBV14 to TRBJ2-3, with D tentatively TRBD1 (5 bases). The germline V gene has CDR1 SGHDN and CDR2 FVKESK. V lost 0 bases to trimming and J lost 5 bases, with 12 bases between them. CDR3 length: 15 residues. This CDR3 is CASSQEVGHQDTQYF. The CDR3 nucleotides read TGTGCCAGCAGCCAAGAAGTGGGGCATCAAGATACGCAGTATTTT. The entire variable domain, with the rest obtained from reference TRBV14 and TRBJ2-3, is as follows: EAGVTQFPSHSVIEKGQTVTLRCDPISGHDNLYWYRRVMGKEIKFLLHFVKESKQDESGMPNNRFLAERTGGTYSTLKVQPAELEDSGVYFCASSQEVGHQDTQYFGPGTRLTVL.

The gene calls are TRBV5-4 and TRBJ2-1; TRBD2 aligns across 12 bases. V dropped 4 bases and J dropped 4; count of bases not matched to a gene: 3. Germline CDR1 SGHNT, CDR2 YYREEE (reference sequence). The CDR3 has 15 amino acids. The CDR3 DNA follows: TGTGCCAGCAGCAGGACTAGCGGGGTATACAATGAGCAGTTCTTC. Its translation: CASSRTSGVYNEQFF.

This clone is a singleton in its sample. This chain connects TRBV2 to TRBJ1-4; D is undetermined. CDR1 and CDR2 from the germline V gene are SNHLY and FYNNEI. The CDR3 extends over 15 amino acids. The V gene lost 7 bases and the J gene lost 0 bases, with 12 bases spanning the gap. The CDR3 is CASNPRGATNEKLFF. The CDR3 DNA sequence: TGTGCCAGCAACCCCCGAGGTGCAACTAATGAAAAACTGTTTTTT.

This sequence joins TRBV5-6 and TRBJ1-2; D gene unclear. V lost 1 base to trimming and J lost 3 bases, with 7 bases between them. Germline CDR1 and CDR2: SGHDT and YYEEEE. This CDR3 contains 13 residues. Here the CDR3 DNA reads TGTGCCAGCAGCTTGTGGTCAGACTATGGCTACACCTTC. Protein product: CASSLWSDYGYTF. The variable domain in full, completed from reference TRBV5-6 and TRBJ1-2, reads DAGVTQSPTHLIKTRGQQVTLRCSPKSGHDTVSWYQQALGQGPQFIFQYYEEEERQRGNFPDRFSGHQFPNYSSELNVNALLLGDSALYLCASSLWSDYGYTFGSGTRLTVV.

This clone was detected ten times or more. The CDR3 coding sequence is TGTGCCAGCAGGACAGGGGACAGCACTGAAGCTTTCTTT. Translation: CASRTGDSTEAFF. This rearrangement joins TRBV21-1 to TRBJ1-1; TRBD1, the D gene given by the table, was not confirmed from the DNA. TRBV21-1 is marked as a pseudogene. The CDR3 sequence is 13 residues long.

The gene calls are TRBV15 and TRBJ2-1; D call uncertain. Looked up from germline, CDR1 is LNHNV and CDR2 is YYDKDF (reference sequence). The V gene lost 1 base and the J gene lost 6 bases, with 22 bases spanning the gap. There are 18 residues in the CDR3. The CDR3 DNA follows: TGTGCCACCAGCAGAGCCCTAGGCCCGGGCTGGGCGACCAATGAGCAGTTCTTC. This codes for CATSRALGPGWATNEQFF.

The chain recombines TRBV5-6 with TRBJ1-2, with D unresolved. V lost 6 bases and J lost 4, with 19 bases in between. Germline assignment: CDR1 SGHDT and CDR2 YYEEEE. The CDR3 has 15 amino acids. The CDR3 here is CASTNPGLAPYGYTF. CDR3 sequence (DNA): TGTGCCAGCACCAACCCCGGTCTTGCCCCCTATGGCTACACCTTC.